This T cell receptor (beta chain) was identified during a study of cytomegalovirus exposure and HLA in healthy donors. The overall study: In a later analysis, the roughly 130 validation repertoires were reported to have used the same platform as the 650 to 800 first-cohort repertoires.

Assay: immunoSEQ multiplex PCR; the TCRdb copy retains only in-frame clones and omits some. This table holds 220,000 or so clones, 65% to 85% found once. Study-level points and caveats: There were under 200 TCR beta chains listed as cytomegalovirus-associated.

Turning to this clone: Its antigen is not known.

Per the germline V gene, CDR1 is LGHNA and CDR2 is YNFKEQ. This CDR3 spans 14 amino acids. The germline V and J ends were trimmed by 1 base and 8 bases, with 12 bases remaining between them. The clonotype originates from a woman in her twenties or thirties in good health and CMV-seropositive. The chain couples TRBV4-2 to TRBJ2-1, with D perhaps matching TRBD2 (6 bases). The sequenced sample consisted of PBMCs. For the CDR3, the DNA is TGTGCCAGCAGCCAAGCGGGAGTAGGGTATGAGCAGTTCTTC. Translating gives CASSQAGVGYEQFF.